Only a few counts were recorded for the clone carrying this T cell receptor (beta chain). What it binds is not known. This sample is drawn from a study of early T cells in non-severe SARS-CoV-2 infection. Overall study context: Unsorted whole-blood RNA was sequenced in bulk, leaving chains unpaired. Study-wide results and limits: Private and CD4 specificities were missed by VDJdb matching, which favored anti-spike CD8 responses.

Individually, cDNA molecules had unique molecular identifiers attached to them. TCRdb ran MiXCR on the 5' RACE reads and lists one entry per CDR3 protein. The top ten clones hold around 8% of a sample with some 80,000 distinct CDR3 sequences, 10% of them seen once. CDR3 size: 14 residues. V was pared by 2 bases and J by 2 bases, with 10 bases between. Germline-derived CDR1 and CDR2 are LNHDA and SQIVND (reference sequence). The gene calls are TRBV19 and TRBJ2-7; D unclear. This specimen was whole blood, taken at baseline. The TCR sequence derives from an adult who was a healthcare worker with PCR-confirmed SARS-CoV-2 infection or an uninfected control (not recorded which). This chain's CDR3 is CASSIRWPPYEQYF. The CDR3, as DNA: TGTGCCAGTAGTATACGGTGGCCGCCCTACGAGCAGTACTTC.